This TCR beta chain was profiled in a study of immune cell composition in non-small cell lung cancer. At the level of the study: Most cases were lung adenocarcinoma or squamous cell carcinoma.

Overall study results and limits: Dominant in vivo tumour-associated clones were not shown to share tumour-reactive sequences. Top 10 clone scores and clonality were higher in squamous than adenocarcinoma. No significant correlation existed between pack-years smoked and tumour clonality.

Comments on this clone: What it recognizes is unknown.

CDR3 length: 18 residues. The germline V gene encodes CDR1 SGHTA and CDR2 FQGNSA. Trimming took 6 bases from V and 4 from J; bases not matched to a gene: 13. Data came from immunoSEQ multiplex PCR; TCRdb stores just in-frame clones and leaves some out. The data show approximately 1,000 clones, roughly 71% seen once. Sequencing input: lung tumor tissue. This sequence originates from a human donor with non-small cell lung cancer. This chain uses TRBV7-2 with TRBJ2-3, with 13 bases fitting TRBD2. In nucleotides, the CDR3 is TGTGCCAGCAGTTTTTCATCGGGACTAGCGGGGCGGGCAGATACGCAGTATTTT. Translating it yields CASSFSSGLAGRADTQYF.